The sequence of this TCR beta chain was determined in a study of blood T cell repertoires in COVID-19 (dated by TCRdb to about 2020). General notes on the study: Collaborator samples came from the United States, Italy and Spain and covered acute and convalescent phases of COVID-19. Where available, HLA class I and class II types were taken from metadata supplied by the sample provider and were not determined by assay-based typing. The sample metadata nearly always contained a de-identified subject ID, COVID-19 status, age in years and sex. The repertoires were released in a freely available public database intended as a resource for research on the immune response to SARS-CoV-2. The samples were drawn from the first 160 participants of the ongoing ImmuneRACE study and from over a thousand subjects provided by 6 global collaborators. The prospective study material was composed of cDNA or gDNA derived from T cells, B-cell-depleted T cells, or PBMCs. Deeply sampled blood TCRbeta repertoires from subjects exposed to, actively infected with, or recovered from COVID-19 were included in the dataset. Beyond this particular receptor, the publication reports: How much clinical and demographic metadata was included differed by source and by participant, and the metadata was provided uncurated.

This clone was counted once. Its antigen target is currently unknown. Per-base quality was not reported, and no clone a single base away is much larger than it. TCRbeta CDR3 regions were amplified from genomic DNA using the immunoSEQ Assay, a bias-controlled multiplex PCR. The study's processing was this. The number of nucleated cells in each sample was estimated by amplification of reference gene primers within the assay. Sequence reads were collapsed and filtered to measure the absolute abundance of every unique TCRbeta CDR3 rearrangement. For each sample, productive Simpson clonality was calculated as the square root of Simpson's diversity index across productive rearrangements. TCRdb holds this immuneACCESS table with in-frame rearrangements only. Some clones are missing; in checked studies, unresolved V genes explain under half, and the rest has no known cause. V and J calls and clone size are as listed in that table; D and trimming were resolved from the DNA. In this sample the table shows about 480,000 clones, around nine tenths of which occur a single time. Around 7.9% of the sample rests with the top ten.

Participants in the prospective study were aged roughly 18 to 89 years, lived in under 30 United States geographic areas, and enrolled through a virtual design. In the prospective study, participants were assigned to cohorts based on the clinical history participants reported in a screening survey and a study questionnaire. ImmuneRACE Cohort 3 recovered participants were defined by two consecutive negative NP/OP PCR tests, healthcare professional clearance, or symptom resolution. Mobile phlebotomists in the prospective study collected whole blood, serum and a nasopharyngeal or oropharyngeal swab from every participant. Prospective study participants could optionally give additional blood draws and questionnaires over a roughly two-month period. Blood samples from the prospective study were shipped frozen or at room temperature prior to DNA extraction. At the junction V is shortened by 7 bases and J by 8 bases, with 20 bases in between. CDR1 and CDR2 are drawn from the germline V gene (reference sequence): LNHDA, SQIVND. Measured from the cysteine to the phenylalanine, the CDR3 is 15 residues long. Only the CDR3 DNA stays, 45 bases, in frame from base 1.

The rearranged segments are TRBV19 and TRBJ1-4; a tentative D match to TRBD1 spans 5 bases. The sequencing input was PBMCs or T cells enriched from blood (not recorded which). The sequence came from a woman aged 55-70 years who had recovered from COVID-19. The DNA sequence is TGTGCCAGTAACACTCCCGGGACTCTCTTCGAAAAACTGTTTTTT. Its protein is CASNTPGTLFEKLFF. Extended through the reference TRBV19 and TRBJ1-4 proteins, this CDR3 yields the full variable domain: DGGITQSPKYLFRKEGQNVTLSCEQNLNHDAMYWYRQDPGQGLRLIYYSQIVNDFQKGDIAEGYSVSREKKESFPLTVTSAQKNPTAFYLCASNTPGTLFEKLFFGSGTQLSVL.